Listed below are T cell receptor beta chains from one sample, sequenced in a study of blood T cell repertoires in COVID-19. Profiling relied on immunoSEQ multiplex PCR, and the TCRdb table lists in-frame clones only, not all of them. The profile shows 84,000 or so clones, approximately 80% of them singletons. Source material: peripheral blood. All receptors come from a woman between 70 and 85 years old with active or convalescent COVID-19. The CDR3 runs from the conserved cysteine through the conserved F or W. D genes are given only for firm matches. Expanded clones get a size class; other rows say once, few or many, or leave the size out.

clone_size	v_call	j_call	d_call	cdr3_aa	cdr3_nt
.	TRBV29-1	TRBJ2-3	TRBD1	CSVEVEGQPFTQYF	TGCAGCGTTGAAGTTGAGGGACAGCCTTTTACGCAGTATTTT
.	TRBV18	TRBJ1-2	TRBD1	CASSPEWTGGYTF	TGTGCCAGCTCACCAGAATGGACAGGGGGCTACACCTTC
.	TRBV6-5	TRBJ1-3	TRBD1	CASSNRGNTIYF	TGTGCCAGCAGTAACAGGGGGAACACCATATATTTT
.	TRBV5-8	TRBJ2-7	TRBD1	CASSSRRGTGGYEQYF	TGTGCCAGCAGCTCCCGCCGGGGGACAGGGGGCTACGAGCAGTACTTC
.	TRBV3-1/TRBV3-2	TRBJ1-5	TRBD1	CASSQAGGNQPQHF	TGTGCCAGCAGCCAAGCAGGGGGAAATCAGCCCCAGCATTTT
.	TRBV5-1	TRBJ1-6	.	CASSLVGRSPLHF	TGCGCCAGCAGCTTGGTAGGCAGGTCACCCCTCCACTTT
.	TRBV15	TRBJ2-2	TRBD1	CATRPTGIPTGELFF	TGTGCCACCAGGCCGACAGGGATACCCACCGGGGAGCTGTTTTTT
.	TRBV5-1	TRBJ2-5	.	CASSLGISAPQETQYF	TGCGCCAGCAGCTTGGGTATTAGCGCTCCCCAAGAGACCCAGTACTTC
.	TRBV6-1	TRBJ2-7	.	CASSGVVDISSPYEQYF	TGTGCCAGCAGTGGGGTTGTCGACATCTCTTCCCCCTACGAGCAGTACTTC
.	TRBV28	TRBJ1-2	.	CASSSSFYGYTF	TGTGCCAGCAGTTCGAGCTTCTATGGCTACACCTTC
.	TRBV29-1	TRBJ2-7	TRBD1	CSVWTGGDEQYF	TGCAGCGTTTGGACAGGGGGGGACGAGCAGTACTTC
.	TRBV19	TRBJ1-5	.	CASSIRAGSDGNQPQHF	TGTGCCAGTAGTATTAGGGCAGGGTCAGATGGGAATCAGCCCCAGCATTTT
.	TRBV7-2	TRBJ2-7	.	CASSFKYGDEQYF	TGTGCCAGCAGCTTCAAGTACGGGGACGAGCAGTACTTC
.	TRBV5-4	TRBJ1-1	TRBD1	CASSPQTGRITEAFF	TGTGCCAGCAGTCCCCAGACAGGGAGAATAACTGAAGCTTTCTTT
few	TRBV6-5	TRBJ1-6	.	CASRGGSSYNSPLHF	TGTGCCAGCCGGGGAGGGAGCTCCTATAATTCACCCCTCCACTTT
few	TRBV5-1	TRBJ2-1	TRBD1	CASQGQVNNEQFF	TGCGCCAGCCAAGGACAGGTCAACAATGAGCAGTTCTTC
.	TRBV21-1	TRBJ2-7	.	CASSKALFEPRPVRHYEQYF	TGTGCCAGCAGCAAAGCGCTTTTTGAACCGCGGCCCGTTCGCCACTACGAGCAGTACTTC
.	TRBV19	TRBJ2-3	TRBD2	CASSKDQLASDTQYF	TGTGCCAGTAGTAAAGACCAACTAGCGTCCGATACGCAGTATTTT
once	TRBV7-2	TRBJ1-4	.	CASSLGYFATNEKLFF	TGTGCCAGCAGCTTAGGATACTTTGCAACTAATGAAAAACTGTTTTTT
.	TRBV18	TRBJ2-2	TRBD1	CASSPQQGTANTGELFF	TGTGCCAGCTCACCACAGCAGGGGACAGCGAACACCGGGGAGCTGTTTTTT
.	TRBV3-1/TRBV3-2	TRBJ1-5	TRBD1	CASSQGDRGAAQPQHF	TGTGCCAGCAGCCAAGGGGACAGGGGCGCGGCGCAGCCCCAGCATTTT
.	TRBV24-1	TRBJ2-5	.	CATSVAGRKETQYF	TGTGCCACCAGTGTCGCAGGGAGGAAAGAGACCCAGTACTTC
.	TRBV3-1/TRBV3-2	TRBJ1-5	.	CASSPGLDQPQHF	TGTGCCAGCAGCCCGGGACTTGATCAGCCCCAGCATTTT
.	TRBV28	TRBJ1-4	.	CASSLQGAGNEKLFF	TGTGCCAGCAGTTTACAGGGTGCAGGTAATGAAAAACTGTTTTTT
.	TRBV29-1	TRBJ1-2	.	CSVMTVNYGYTF	TGCAGCGTGATGACAGTCAACTATGGCTACACCTTC
few	TRBV2	TRBJ1-1	TRBD1	CASSIHGQDWTEAFF	TGTGCCAGCAGTATCCATGGACAGGATTGGACTGAAGCTTTCTTT
.	TRBV9	TRBJ1-4	.	CASSVTTGYGGEKLFF	TGTGCCAGCAGCGTTACCACAGGGTACGGTGGTGAAAAACTGTTTTTT
.	TRBV28	TRBJ1-1	.	CASSRQFPEAFF	TGTGCCAGCAGCCGACAGTTTCCTGAAGCTTTCTTT
.	TRBV18	TRBJ1-4	.	CASSPSAQLELFF	TGTGCCAGCTCACCTTCGGCACAGCTGGAACTGTTTTTT
.	TRBV11-2	TRBJ2-1	.	CASSKTYSSYNEQFF	TGTGCCAGCAGCAAGACTTATAGCTCCTACAATGAGCAGTTCTTC
.	TRBV6-5	TRBJ2-1	TRBD1	CASWDRNNEQFF	TGTGCCAGCTGGGACAGAAACAATGAGCAGTTCTTC
.	TRBV6-5	TRBJ1-1	TRBD1	CASRIAGGGNTEAFF	TGTGCCAGCAGGATCGCAGGGGGCGGGAACACTGAAGCTTTCTTT
.	TRBV6-6	TRBJ1-3	TRBD1	CASRGQGSGNTIYF	TGTGCCAGCAGGGGACAGGGCTCTGGAAACACCATATATTTT
.	TRBV28	TRBJ1-4	TRBD1	CASTEGQGQLFF	TGTGCCAGCACGGAGGGACAGGGACAACTGTTTTTT
.	TRBV6-5	TRBJ1-6	TRBD1	CASRPSGQDNSPLHF	TGTGCCAGCAGACCCTCGGGACAGGATAATTCACCCCTCCACTTT
few	TRBV2	TRBJ2-2	TRBD1	CASSRDSSTGELFF	TGTGCCAGCAGTAGGGACAGTAGCACCGGGGAGCTGTTTTTT
.	TRBV6-1	TRBJ1-6	TRBD1	CASSGREGAGGTSPLHF	TGTGCCAGCAGTGGCCGAGAGGGGGCAGGTGGTACTTCACCCCTCCACTTT
.	TRBV28	TRBJ1-2	.	CASSLSGQLYGYTF	TGTGCCAGCAGTTTAAGTGGGCAGCTCTATGGCTACACCTTC
.	TRBV4-1	TRBJ2-1	TRBD2	CASSQPRTSGVYNEQFF	TGCGCCAGCAGCCAACCCCGGACTAGCGGGGTGTACAATGAGCAGTTCTTC
.	TRBV4-3	TRBJ2-1	.	CASSDRVDNEQFF	TGCGCCAGCAGTGATCGGGTGGACAATGAGCAGTTCTTC
.	TRBV5-1	TRBJ2-1	TRBD2	CASRMRFSGWDEQFF	TGCGCCAGCAGAATGCGATTTAGCGGGTGGGATGAGCAGTTCTTC
.	TRBV6-2/TRBV6-3	TRBJ2-2	.	CASSYTVGELFF	TGTGCCAGCAGTTACACAGTCGGGGAGCTGTTTTTT
.	TRBV13	TRBJ1-2	.	CASSDQTGPGSYGYTF	TGTGCCAGCAGCGACCAAACAGGGCCCGGCTCCTATGGCTACACCTTC
.	TRBV21-1	TRBJ2-5	.	CASSKGVGTSGAYFRETQYF	TGTGCCAGCAGCAAAGGAGTCGGGACTAGCGGGGCCTACTTTCGAGAGACCCAGTACTTC
.	TRBV2	TRBJ1-4	.	CASRGPGGKNEKLFF	TGTGCCAGCAGGGGCCCAGGAGGGAAAAATGAAAAACTGTTTTTT
.	TRBV11-2	TRBJ2-3	.	CASSASRTDTQYF	TGTGCCAGCAGCGCTTCTCGGACAGATACGCAGTATTTT
.	TRBV29-1	TRBJ2-3	TRBD1	CSVARTGFGADTQYF	TGCAGCGTTGCGAGGACAGGGTTCGGTGCAGATACGCAGTATTTT
.	TRBV19	TRBJ1-3	.	CASSIPGLLSGNTIYF	TGTGCCAGTAGTATACCGGGACTTCTCTCTGGAAACACCATATATTTT
.	TRBV5-1	TRBJ2-1	TRBD2	CASSERTGGPGEQFF	TGCGCCAGCAGCGAGAGAACGGGGGGGCCCGGTGAGCAGTTCTTC
.	TRBV6-5	TRBJ1-5	.	CASSYSGGNNQPQHF	TGTGCCAGCAGTTACTCTGGAGGTAACAATCAGCCCCAGCATTTT
.	TRBV28	TRBJ2-1	.	CATGGHDEQFF	TGTGCCACCGGGGGGCACGATGAGCAGTTCTTC
.	TRBV28	TRBJ2-7	TRBD1	CASSPGTGLYEQYF	TGTGCCAGCAGCCCAGGGACAGGGCTATACGAGCAGTACTTC
.	TRBV6-1	TRBJ2-3	.	CASSEAPTYTDTQYF	TGTGCCAGCAGTGAAGCGCCAACATACACAGATACGCAGTATTTT
.	TRBV19	TRBJ2-2	.	CASKRTENTGELFF	TGTGCCAGTAAGAGGACAGAGAACACCGGGGAGCTGTTTTTT